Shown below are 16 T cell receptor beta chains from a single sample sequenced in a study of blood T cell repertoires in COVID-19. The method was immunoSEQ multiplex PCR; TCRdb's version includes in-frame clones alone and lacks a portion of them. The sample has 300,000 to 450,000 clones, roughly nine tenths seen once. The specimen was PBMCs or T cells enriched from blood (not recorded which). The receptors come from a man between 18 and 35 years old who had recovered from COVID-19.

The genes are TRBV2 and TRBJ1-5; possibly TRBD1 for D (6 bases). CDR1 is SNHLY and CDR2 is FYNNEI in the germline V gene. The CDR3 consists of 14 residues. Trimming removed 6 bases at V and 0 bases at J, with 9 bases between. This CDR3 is CASRQGNSNQPQHF. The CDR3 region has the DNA TGTGCCAGCAGGCAGGGGAATAGCAATCAGCCCCAGCATTTT.

CDR3 sequence reads: CATSRDLGGDTIYF. The DNA for the CDR3 is TGTGCCACCAGCAGAGATCTCGGCGGGGACACCATATATTTT. The chain links TRBV15 to TRBJ1-3; D is unresolved. Germline values: CDR1 LNHNV, CDR2 YYDKDF (reference sequence). Trimming stripped 0 bases from V and 8 bases from J, with 11 bases between. The CDR3 is made up of 14 amino acids.

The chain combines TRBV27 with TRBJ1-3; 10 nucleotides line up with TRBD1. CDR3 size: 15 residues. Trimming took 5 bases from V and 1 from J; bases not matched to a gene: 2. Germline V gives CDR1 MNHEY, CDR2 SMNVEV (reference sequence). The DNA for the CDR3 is TGTGCCAGCAGTCCGGGACAGGGGTCTGGAAACACCATATATTTT. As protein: CASSPGQGSGNTIYF.

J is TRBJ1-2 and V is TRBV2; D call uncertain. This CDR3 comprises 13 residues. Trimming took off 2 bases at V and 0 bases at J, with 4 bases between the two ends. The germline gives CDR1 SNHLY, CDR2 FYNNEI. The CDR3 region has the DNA TGTGCCAGCAGTGAATCAACTAACTATGGCTACACCTTC. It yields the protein CASSESTNYGYTF.

The CDR3 nucleotides read TGTGCCAGCAGCTTAAGGGGCAGGGTAGGCGCTGAAGCTTTCTTT. Translated, it gives CASSLRGRVGAEAFF. This chain links TRBV11-2 with TRBJ1-1, with a tentative D call TRBD1 (5 bases). The germline V gene has CDR1 SGHAT and CDR2 FQNNGV. V was clipped by 2 bases and J by 6 bases, with 16 bases between them. The CDR3 spans 15 residues.

In DNA, the CDR3 is TGTGCCAGCAGCCCCGGGTTTGGTGAAAAACTGTTTTTT. Protein sequence: CASSPGFGEKLFF. V and J are TRBV7-7 and TRBJ1-4, with D hard to call. Germline V gene sequence: CDR1 SSHAT, CDR2 FNYEAQ (reference sequence). Deletions cut 5 bases from V and 7 bases from J, with 11 bases between. The CDR3 is made up of 13 amino acids.

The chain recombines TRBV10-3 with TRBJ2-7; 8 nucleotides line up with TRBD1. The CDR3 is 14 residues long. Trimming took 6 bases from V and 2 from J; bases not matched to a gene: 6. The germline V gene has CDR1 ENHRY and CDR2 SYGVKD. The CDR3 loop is CAIRSPGQAYEQYF. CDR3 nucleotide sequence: TGTGCCATCAGGAGCCCGGGACAGGCCTACGAGCAGTACTTC.

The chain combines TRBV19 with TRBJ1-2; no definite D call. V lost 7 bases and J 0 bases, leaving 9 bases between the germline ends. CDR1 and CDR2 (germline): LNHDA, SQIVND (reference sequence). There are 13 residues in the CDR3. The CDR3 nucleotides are TGTGCCAGTAAGACACACTCTAACTATGGCTACACCTTC. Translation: CASKTHSNYGYTF. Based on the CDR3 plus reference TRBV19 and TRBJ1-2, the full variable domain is DGGITQSPKYLFRKEGQNVTLSCEQNLNHDAMYWYRQDPGQGLRLIYYSQIVNDFQKGDIAEGYSVSREKKESFPLTVTSAQKNPTAFYLCASKTHSNYGYTFGSGTRLTVV.

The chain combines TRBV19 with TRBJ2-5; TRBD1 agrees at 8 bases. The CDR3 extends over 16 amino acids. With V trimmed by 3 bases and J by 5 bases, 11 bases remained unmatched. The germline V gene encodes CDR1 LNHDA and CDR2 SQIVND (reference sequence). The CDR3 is CASSMVRTGNIETQYF. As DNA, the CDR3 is TGTGCCAGTAGTATGGTCCGGACAGGGAATATCGAGACCCAGTACTTC.

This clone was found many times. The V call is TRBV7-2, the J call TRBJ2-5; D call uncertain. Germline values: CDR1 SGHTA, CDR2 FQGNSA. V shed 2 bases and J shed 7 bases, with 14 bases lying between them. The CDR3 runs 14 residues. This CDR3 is CASSLSRPSGTQYF. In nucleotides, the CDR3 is TGTGCCAGCAGCTTAAGCAGGCCAAGTGGGACCCAGTACTTC.

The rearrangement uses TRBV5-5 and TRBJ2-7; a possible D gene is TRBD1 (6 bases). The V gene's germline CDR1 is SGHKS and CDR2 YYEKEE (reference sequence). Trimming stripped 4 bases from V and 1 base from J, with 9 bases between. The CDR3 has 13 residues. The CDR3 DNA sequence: TGTGCCAGCAGCCAGACAGGTTCCTACGAGCAGTACTTC. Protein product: CASSQTGSYEQYF. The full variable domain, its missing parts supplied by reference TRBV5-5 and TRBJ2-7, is DAGVTQSPTHLIKTRGQQVTLRCSPISGHKSVSWYQQVLGQGPQFIFQYYEKEERGRGNFPDRFSARQFPNYSSELNVNALLLGDSALYLCASSQTGSYEQYFGPGTRLTVT.

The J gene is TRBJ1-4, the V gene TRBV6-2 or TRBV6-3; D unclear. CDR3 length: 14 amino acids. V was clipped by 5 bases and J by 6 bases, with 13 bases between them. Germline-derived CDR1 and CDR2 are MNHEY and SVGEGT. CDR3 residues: CASSTSFPDEKLFF. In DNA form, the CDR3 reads TGTGCCAGCAGTACATCTTTCCCTGATGAAAAACTGTTTTTT.

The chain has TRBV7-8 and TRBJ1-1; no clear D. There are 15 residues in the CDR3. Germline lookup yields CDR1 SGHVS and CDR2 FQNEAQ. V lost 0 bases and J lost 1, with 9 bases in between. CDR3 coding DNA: TGTGCCAGCAGCTTAGCCCGATACTCGAACACTGAAGCTTTCTTT. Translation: CASSLARYSNTEAFF.

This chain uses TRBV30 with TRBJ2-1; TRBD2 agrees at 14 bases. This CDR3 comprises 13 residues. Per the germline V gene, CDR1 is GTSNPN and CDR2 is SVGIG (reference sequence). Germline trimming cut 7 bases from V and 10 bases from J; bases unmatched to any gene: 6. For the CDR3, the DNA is TGTGCCTCGGGACTAGCGGGAGTCGGGGAGCAGTTCTTC. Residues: CASGLAGVGEQFF. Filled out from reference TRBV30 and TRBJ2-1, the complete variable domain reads SQTIHQWPATLVQPVGSPLSLECTVEGTSNPNLYWYRQAAGRGLQLLFYSVGIGQISSEVPQNLSASRPQDRQFILSSKKLLLSDSGFYLCASGLAGVGEQFFGPGTRLTVL.

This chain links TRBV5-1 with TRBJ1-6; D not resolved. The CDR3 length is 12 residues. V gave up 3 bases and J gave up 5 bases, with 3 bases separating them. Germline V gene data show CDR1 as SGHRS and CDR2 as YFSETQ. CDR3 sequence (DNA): TGCGCCAGCAGCTCAGATAATTCACCCCTCCACTTT. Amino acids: CASSSDNSPLHF.

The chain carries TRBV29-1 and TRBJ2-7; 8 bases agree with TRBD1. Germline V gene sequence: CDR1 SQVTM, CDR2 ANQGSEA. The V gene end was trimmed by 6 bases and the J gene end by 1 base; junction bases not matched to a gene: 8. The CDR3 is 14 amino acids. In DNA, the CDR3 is TGCAGCGTGAAGGGGCAGGGGGCATCCTACGAGCAGTACTTC. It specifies CSVKGQGASYEQYF.